This T cell receptor beta chain was retrieved from a study of blood T cell repertoires in COVID-19. Study summary: Donors in the United States, Italy and Spain gave samples during acute or convalescent COVID-19. Sources were T cells, B-cell-depleted T cells, or PBMCs; the material itself was cDNA or gDNA.

CDR3 size: 16 residues. The germline V gene has CDR1 SEHNR and CDR2 FQNEAQ (reference sequence). The junction had 5 bases not matched to a gene; V was cut back by 5 bases and J by 4 bases. Under the authors' procedure: It was from reference gene primer amplification that nucleated cell counts were estimated. The repertoire was sequenced with immunoSEQ multiplex PCR; TCRdb's copy has only in-frame clones and lacks some. V and J calls and clone size come straight from that table; D and trimming were deduced from the DNA. The sample includes hundreds of thousands of clones, 65% to 90% of them seen just once.

The clonotype comes from a woman aged 50 to 65 with acute or convalescent COVID-19. This chain joins TRBV7-9 and TRBJ2-5, with 15 bases fitting TRBD2. Sample: peripheral blood. CDR3 DNA sequence: TGTGCCAGCAGCCCGGGACTAGCGGGAGGTGGAGAGACCCAGTACTTC. Its translation: CASSPGLAGGGETQYF.